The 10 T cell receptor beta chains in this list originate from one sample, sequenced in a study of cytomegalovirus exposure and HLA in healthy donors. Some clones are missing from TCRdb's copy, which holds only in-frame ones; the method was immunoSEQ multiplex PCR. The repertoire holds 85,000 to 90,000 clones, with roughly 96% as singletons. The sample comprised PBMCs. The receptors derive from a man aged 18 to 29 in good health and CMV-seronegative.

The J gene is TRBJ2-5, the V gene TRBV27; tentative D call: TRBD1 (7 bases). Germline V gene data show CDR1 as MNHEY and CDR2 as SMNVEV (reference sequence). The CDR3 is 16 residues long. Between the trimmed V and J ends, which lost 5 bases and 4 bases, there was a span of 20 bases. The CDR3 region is CASSPLQGRERETQYF. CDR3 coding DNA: TGTGCCAGCAGTCCTCTACAGGGGCGGGAACGAGAGACCCAGTACTTC.

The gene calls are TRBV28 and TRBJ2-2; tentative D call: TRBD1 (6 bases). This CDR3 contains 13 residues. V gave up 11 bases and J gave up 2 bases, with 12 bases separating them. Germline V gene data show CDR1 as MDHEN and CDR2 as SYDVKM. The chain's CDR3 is CAAFGTNTGELFF. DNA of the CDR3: TGTGCCGCCTTCGGGACAAACACCGGGGAGCTGTTTTTT.

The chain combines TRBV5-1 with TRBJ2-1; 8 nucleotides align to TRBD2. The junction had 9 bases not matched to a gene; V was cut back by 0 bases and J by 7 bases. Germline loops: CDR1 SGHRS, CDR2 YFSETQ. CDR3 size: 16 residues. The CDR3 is CASSLEAGAVENEQFF. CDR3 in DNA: TGCGCCAGCAGCTTGGAAGCGGGAGCAGTGGAAAATGAGCAGTTCTTC.

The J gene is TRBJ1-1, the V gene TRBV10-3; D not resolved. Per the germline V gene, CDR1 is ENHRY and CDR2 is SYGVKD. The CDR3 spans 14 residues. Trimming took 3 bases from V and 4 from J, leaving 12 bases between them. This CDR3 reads CAISDVVRGTEAFF. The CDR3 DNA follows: TGTGCCATCAGTGACGTGGTCCGGGGCACTGAAGCTTTCTTT.

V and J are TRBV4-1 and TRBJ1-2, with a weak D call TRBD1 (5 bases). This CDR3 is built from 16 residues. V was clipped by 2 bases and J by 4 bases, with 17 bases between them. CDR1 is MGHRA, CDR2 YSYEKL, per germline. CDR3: CASSQTRQLRSYGYTF. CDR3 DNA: TGCGCCAGCAGCCAAACAAGACAGTTGCGGAGCTATGGCTACACCTTC.

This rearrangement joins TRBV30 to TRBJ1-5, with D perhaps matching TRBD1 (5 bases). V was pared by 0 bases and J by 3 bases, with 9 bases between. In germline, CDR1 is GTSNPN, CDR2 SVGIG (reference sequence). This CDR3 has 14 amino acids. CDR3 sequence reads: CAWSVRTNNQPQHF. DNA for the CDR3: TGTGCCTGGAGTGTACGGACAAACAATCAGCCCCAGCATTTT.

Written as DNA, the CDR3 is TGTGCCAGCAGTATCGACAGGGGTAGTTACGAGCAGTACGTC. Translated: CASSIDRGSYEQYV. The chain has TRBV6-1 and TRBJ2-7; 8 nucleotides agree with TRBD1. V lost 5 bases and J lost 4; bases outside the gene matches: 7. CDR1 is MNHNS and CDR2 is SASEGT in the germline V gene. The CDR3 spans 14 residues.

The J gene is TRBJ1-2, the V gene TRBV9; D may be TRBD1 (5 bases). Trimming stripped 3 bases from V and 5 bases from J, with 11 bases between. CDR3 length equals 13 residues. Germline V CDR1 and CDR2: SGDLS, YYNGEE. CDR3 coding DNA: TGTGCCAGCAGCGGCGCAGGGATGTATGGCTACACCTTC. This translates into CASSGAGMYGYTF.

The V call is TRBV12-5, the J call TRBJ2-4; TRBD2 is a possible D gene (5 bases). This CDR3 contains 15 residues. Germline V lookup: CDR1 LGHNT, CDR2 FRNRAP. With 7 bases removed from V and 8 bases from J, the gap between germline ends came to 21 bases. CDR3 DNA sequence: TGTGCTAGTGCCCGAACTAGGGTAGGCGTGGACATTCAGTACTTC. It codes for CASARTRVGVDIQYF.

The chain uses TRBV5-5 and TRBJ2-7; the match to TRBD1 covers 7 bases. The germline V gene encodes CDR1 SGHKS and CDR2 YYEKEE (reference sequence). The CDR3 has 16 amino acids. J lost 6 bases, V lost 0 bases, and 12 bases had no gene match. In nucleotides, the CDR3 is TGTGCCAGCAGCTTGGGGTTGGGGACAGCCCTTGGCGAGCAGTACTTC. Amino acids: CASSLGLGTALGEQYF.